This is a list of T cell receptor beta chains from one sample in a study of T cell repertoires in cytomegalovirus infection. TCRdb used MiXCR to reprocess the reads, holding one entry per CDR3 protein. Altogether fewer than 250,000 distinct CDR3 sequences are present, more than 9% being singletons, with the ten largest covering 1.5% to 2%. The sequenced sample consisted of PBMCs. The receptors derive from a human donor in good health (CMV status not recorded). Some clones in this sample may be carry-over from other donors' samples. The CDR3 runs from the conserved cysteine through the conserved F or W. A D gene is named only where the DNA matches it firmly. Only some rows state a clone size, as once, few, many or a class for expanded clones.

V gene: TRBV25-1; J gene: TRBJ2-7; D gene: TRBD1; clone size: NA; CDR3 protein: CASSVQGAVYEQYF; CDR3 DNA: TGTGCCAGCAGTGTCCAGGGGGCGGTTTACGAGCAGTACTTC
V gene: TRBV7-9; J gene: TRBJ2-3; D gene: TRBD2; clone size: many; CDR3 protein: CASSSSPGLAADTQYF; CDR3 DNA: TGTGCCAGCAGCTCCAGCCCGGGACTAGCGGCAGATACGCAGTATTTT
V gene: TRBV19; J gene: TRBJ2-1; D gene: TRBD1; clone size: few; CDR3 protein: CASSIAGQGAGNEQFF; CDR3 DNA: TGTGCCAGTAGTATTGCGGGACAGGGGGCTGGTAATGAGCAGTTCTTC
V gene: TRBV6-6; J gene: TRBJ2-6; D gene: NA; clone size: many; CDR3 protein: CASKQSGANVLTF; CDR3 DNA: TGTGCCAGCAAACAGTCTGGGGCCAACGTCCTGACTTTC
V gene: TRBV6-1; J gene: TRBJ1-5; D gene: NA; clone size: many; CDR3 protein: CASRVSTGRNQPQHF; CDR3 DNA: TGTGCCAGCAGGGTTTCGACAGGACGCAATCAGCCCCAGCATTTT
V gene: TRBV19; J gene: TRBJ1-5; D gene: NA; clone size: many; CDR3 protein: CASSMGVSNQPQHF; CDR3 DNA: TGTGCCAGTAGTATGGGAGTGAGCAATCAGCCCCAGCATTTT
V gene: TRBV5-6; J gene: TRBJ1-1; D gene: NA; clone size: few; CDR3 protein: CASSLPGGWTEAFF; CDR3 DNA: TGTGCCAGCAGCTTGCCGGGGGGGTGGACTGAAGCTTTCTTT
V gene: TRBV7-2; J gene: TRBJ1-5; D gene: NA; clone size: many; CDR3 protein: CASSQRGAGQPQHF; CDR3 DNA: TGTGCCAGCAGTCAACGTGGGGCGGGTCAGCCCCAGCATTTT
V gene: TRBV20-1; J gene: TRBJ1-1; D gene: NA; clone size: many; CDR3 protein: CSASPGDPRNTEAFF; CDR3 DNA: TGCAGTGCTTCACCAGGGGATCCGAGGAACACTGAAGCTTTCTTT
V gene: TRBV5-4; J gene: TRBJ2-1; D gene: NA; clone size: few; CDR3 protein: CASSLSEINYNEQFF; CDR3 DNA: TGTGCCAGCAGCTTGTCAGAGATAAACTACAATGAGCAGTTCTTC
V gene: TRBV23-1; J gene: TRBJ1-2; D gene: NA; clone size: few; CDR3 protein: CASSPPRRGSRYGYTF; CDR3 DNA: TGCGCCAGCAGTCCTCCCAGGCGAGGTTCGCGCTATGGCTACACCTTC
V gene: TRBV7-8; J gene: TRBJ1-1; D gene: NA; clone size: many; CDR3 protein: CASSLGVPRAEAFF; CDR3 DNA: TGTGCCAGCAGCTTAGGGGTACCGCGCGCTGAAGCTTTCTTT
V gene: TRBV7-3; J gene: TRBJ2-5; D gene: NA; clone size: many; CDR3 protein: CASSPGYQETQYF; CDR3 DNA: TGTGCCAGCAGCCCGGGGTACCAAGAGACCCAGTACTTC
V gene: TRBV9; J gene: TRBJ1-1; D gene: TRBD1; clone size: few; CDR3 protein: CASSPSDRAGTEAFF; CDR3 DNA: TGTGCCAGCAGCCCCTCGGACAGGGCGGGAACTGAAGCTTTCTTT
V gene: TRBV3-1; J gene: TRBJ2-1; D gene: NA; clone size: many; CDR3 protein: CASSQAGDEQFF; CDR3 DNA: TGTGCCAGCAGCCAAGCCGGCGATGAGCAGTTCTTC
V gene: TRBV6-1; J gene: TRBJ2-7; D gene: TRBD1; clone size: many; CDR3 protein: CASSYTRRQGDREQYF; CDR3 DNA: TGTGCCAGCAGTTATACTCGACGACAGGGGGACCGCGAGCAGTACTTC
V gene: TRBV20-1; J gene: TRBJ1-3; D gene: TRBD1; clone size: NA; CDR3 protein: CSASHPTGENTIYF; CDR3 DNA: TGCAGTGCTTCACACCCGACAGGGGAAAACACCATATATTTT
V gene: TRBV10-3; J gene: TRBJ1-2; D gene: NA; clone size: many; CDR3 protein: CAISGVGGGNYGYTF; CDR3 DNA: TGTGCCATCAGTGGTGTCGGCGGGGGGAACTATGGCTACACCTTC
V gene: TRBV6-5; J gene: TRBJ2-1; D gene: TRBD1; clone size: many; CDR3 protein: CASSKGQGQFF; CDR3 DNA: TGTGCCAGCAGCAAAGGACAGGGCCAGTTCTTC
V gene: TRBV14; J gene: TRBJ1-3; D gene: NA; clone size: many; CDR3 protein: CASSQGSAISGNTIYF; CDR3 DNA: TGTGCCAGCAGCCAAGGCTCAGCTATCTCTGGAAACACCATATATTTT
V gene: TRBV6-2/TRBV6-3; J gene: TRBJ2-2; D gene: NA; clone size: many; CDR3 protein: CASSYSIFSPQDTGELFF; CDR3 DNA: TGTGCCAGCAGTTACTCGATTTTTAGCCCCCAGGACACCGGGGAGCTGTTTTTT
V gene: TRBV12-3/TRBV12-4; J gene: TRBJ2-6; D gene: TRBD2; clone size: NA; CDR3 protein: CASSLRIAGDSGANVLTF; CDR3 DNA: TGTGCCAGCAGTTTAAGAATAGCGGGGGACTCTGGGGCCAACGTCCTGACTTTC
V gene: TRBV7-2; J gene: TRBJ1-1; D gene: TRBD1; clone size: many; CDR3 protein: CASSLAQGGRGNTEAFF; CDR3 DNA: TGTGCCAGCAGCTTAGCGCAGGGGGGCAGGGGGAACACTGAAGCTTTCTTT
V gene: TRBV10-3; J gene: TRBJ1-1; D gene: NA; clone size: NA; CDR3 protein: CAISEPPVDTEAFF; CDR3 DNA: TGTGCCATCAGTGAGCCCCCCGTGGACACTGAAGCTTTCTTT
V gene: TRBV12-3/TRBV12-4; J gene: TRBJ2-3; D gene: NA; clone size: many; CDR3 protein: CASSTGTPMGDTQYF; CDR3 DNA: TGTGCCAGCAGCACCGGGACTCCAATGGGGGATACGCAGTATTTT
V gene: TRBV28; J gene: TRBJ2-5; D gene: NA; clone size: many; CDR3 protein: CASIPGGRVGETQYF; CDR3 DNA: TGTGCCAGCATTCCCGGCGGGCGCGTTGGGGAGACCCAGTACTTC
V gene: TRBV5-1; J gene: TRBJ2-7; D gene: TRBD1; clone size: many; CDR3 protein: CASSFGTASSYEQYF; CDR3 DNA: TGCGCCAGCAGCTTCGGGACAGCGAGCTCCTACGAGCAGTACTTC
V gene: TRBV7-3; J gene: TRBJ2-5; D gene: TRBD2; clone size: many; CDR3 protein: CASSWRSGGQETQYF; CDR3 DNA: TGTGCCAGCAGTTGGCGGTCGGGAGGTCAGGAGACCCAGTACTTC
V gene: TRBV7-2; J gene: TRBJ1-1; D gene: NA; clone size: many; CDR3 protein: CASSTWGALEAFF; CDR3 DNA: TGTGCCAGCAGCACGTGGGGGGCATTGGAAGCTTTCTTT
V gene: TRBV7-9; J gene: TRBJ1-1; D gene: NA; clone size: few; CDR3 protein: CASSLSDRNTEAFF; CDR3 DNA: TGTGCCAGCAGCTTAAGTGACAGAAACACTGAAGCTTTCTTT
V gene: TRBV27; J gene: TRBJ1-2; D gene: NA; clone size: many; CDR3 protein: CASPPHRKGGYGYTF; CDR3 DNA: TGTGCCAGCCCCCCCCACCGAAAGGGGGGCTATGGCTACACCTTC
V gene: TRBV7-2; J gene: TRBJ2-7; D gene: NA; clone size: many; CDR3 protein: CASFRGREYEEQYF; CDR3 DNA: TGTGCCAGCTTTAGGGGGCGGGAGTATGAGGAGCAGTACTTC
V gene: TRBV7-9; J gene: TRBJ2-7; D gene: TRBD1; clone size: many; CDR3 protein: CASSTGQSSYEQYF; CDR3 DNA: TGTGCCAGCAGCACGGGACAGAGCTCCTACGAGCAGTACTTC